The 15 T cell receptor beta chains listed next were all sequenced from one sample in a study of blood T cell repertoires in COVID-19. The assay was immunoSEQ multiplex PCR, and TCRdb's table has in-frame clones only and misses some. The sample contains approximately 330,000 clones, 90% of which appear only once. The sample comprised peripheral blood. These receptors originate from a woman in her thirties or forties with COVID-19, enrolled during active disease.

The rearrangement links TRBV5-1 to TRBJ2-2, with TRBD1 matching over 10 bases. The CDR3 extends over 16 amino acids. J gave up 7 bases and V 0 bases, and 6 bases lay outside the gene matches. The germline gives CDR1 SGHRS, CDR2 YFSETQ. CDR3 bases: TGCGCCAGCAGCTTGGTCGGGACAGGGGTCGGCGGGGAGCTGTTTTTT. It yields the protein CASSLVGTGVGGELFF.

The rearrangement links TRBV9 to TRBJ1-3; D unclear. Trimming removed 1 base at V and 2 bases at J, with 7 bases between. CDR1 is SGDLS, CDR2 YYNGEE, per germline. The CDR3 has 14 amino acids. This CDR3 is CASSVRRAGNTIYF. In nucleotides, the CDR3 is TGTGCCAGCAGCGTACGACGGGCTGGAAACACCATATATTTT. Full variable domain (missing parts from reference TRBV9 and TRBJ1-3): DSGVTQTPKHLITATGQRVTLRCSPRSGDLSVYWYQQSLDQGLQFLIQYYNGEERAKGNILERFSAQQFPDLHSELNLSSLELGDSALYFCASSVRRAGNTIYFGEGSWLTVV.

This rearrangement joins TRBV4-3 to TRBJ1-1, with 8 bases fitting TRBD1. Trimming took 0 bases from V and 11 from J; bases not matched to a gene: 11. The length of the CDR3 is 15 residues. The germline V gene encodes CDR1 LGHNA and CDR2 YSLEER. CDR3 residues: CASSQDRDRGVEAFF. DNA for the CDR3: TGCGCCAGCAGCCAAGATAGAGACAGGGGCGTTGAGGCTTTCTTT.

The chain carries TRBV5-4 and TRBJ1-3; 8 nucleotides align to TRBD1. The germline CDR1 and CDR2 sequences are SGHNT and YYREEE (reference sequence). Unmatched junction bases numbered 6, after V lost 4 bases and J lost 0 bases. The CDR3 loop spans 16 amino acids. The CDR3 loop reads CASSPRQGISGNTIYF. The CDR3 DNA is TGTGCCAGCAGCCCGAGACAGGGGATCTCTGGAAACACCATATATTTT.

This clone was detected only once. The chain couples TRBV9 to TRBJ1-1; unclear D gene. Deletions cut 0 bases from V and 4 bases from J, with 13 bases between. The CDR3 is 15 amino acids. Germline V lookup: CDR1 SGDLS, CDR2 YYNGEE. CDR3 sequence reads: CASSVGIAPGTEAFF. The DNA of the CDR3 is TGTGCCAGCAGCGTAGGGATCGCTCCGGGCACTGAAGCTTTCTTT. The full variable domain, its missing parts supplied by reference TRBV9 and TRBJ1-1, is DSGVTQTPKHLITATGQRVTLRCSPRSGDLSVYWYQQSLDQGLQFLIQYYNGEERAKGNILERFSAQQFPDLHSELNLSSLELGDSALYFCASSVGIAPGTEAFFGQGTRLTVV.

V is TRBV7-2 and J is TRBJ2-7; D possibly corresponds to TRBD1 (5 bases). Germline V lookup: CDR1 SGHTA, CDR2 FQGNSA. This CDR3 has 14 residues. V gave up 5 bases and J gave up 5 bases, with 16 bases separating them. CDR3 protein: CASSPRQGTHEQYF. CDR3 coding DNA: TGTGCCAGCAGCCCACGGCAGGGCACCCACGAGCAGTACTTC.

The rearrangement uses TRBV6-5 and TRBJ1-1; D is undetermined. The length of the CDR3 is 12 residues. Trimming took 9 bases from V and 6 from J, leaving 14 bases between them. Germline V gene lookup returns CDR1 MNHEY and CDR2 SVGAGI. The CDR3 DNA sequence: TGTGCCAGTATGGGAGGGAGCGCTGAAGCTTTCTTT. Translation: CASMGGSAEAFF.

The V gene is TRBV7-2, the J gene TRBJ1-4, with D hard to call. CDR3 size: 13 residues. Trimming took off 5 bases at V and 7 bases at J, with 11 bases between the two ends. CDR1 and CDR2 from the germline V gene are SGHTA and FQGNSA. CDR3 loop: CASSLFPGEKLFF. For the CDR3, the DNA is TGTGCCAGCAGCCTATTTCCAGGTGAAAAACTGTTTTTT.

The chain combines TRBV9 with TRBJ2-1, with 10 positions matching TRBD2. Germline V CDR1 and CDR2: SGDLS, YYNGEE. V gave up 6 bases and J gave up 1 base; unmatched junction bases: 4. The CDR3 has 15 amino acids. CDR3 protein: CASTLAGESYNEQFF. The CDR3 nucleotides read TGTGCCAGCACCCTAGCGGGGGAGTCCTACAATGAGCAGTTCTTC.

The chain employs TRBV6-1 and TRBJ1-1, with TRBD1 as a possible D gene (5 bases). The CDR3 runs to 13 residues. V was cut by 5 bases and J by 1 base, with 8 bases left in between. Germline CDR1 is MNHNS and CDR2 is SASEGT. The CDR3 DNA reads as TGTGCCAGCAGTCTTAGGGGGAACACTGAAGCTTTCTTT. Translation: CASSLRGNTEAFF.

The chain employs TRBV5-8 and TRBJ2-1, with TRBD2 as a possible D gene (9 bases). CDR3 length: 20 amino acids. Trimming left V 5 bases short and J 4 bases short, with 31 bases between. From germline, CDR1 is SGHTS and CDR2 YDEGEE. As DNA, the CDR3 is TGTGCCAGCAGGGGTTTTCGGACAGGGAAAGAGACTAGCGGATACAATGAGCAGTTCTTC. Translating it yields CASRGFRTGKETSGYNEQFF.

This chain joins TRBV4-2 and TRBJ1-2, with 7 bases aligning to TRBD1. V gave up 4 bases and J gave up 0 bases; unmatched junction bases: 11. Germline V gene lookup returns CDR1 LGHNA and CDR2 YNFKEQ. The CDR3 contains 17 residues. CDR3 amino acids: CASSLGGTAASNYGYTF. The DNA of the CDR3 is TGTGCCAGCAGCCTAGGTGGGACAGCGGCGTCTAACTATGGCTACACCTTC.

CDR3 protein: CASRAGGNNSPLHF. DNA of the CDR3: TGTGCCAGCAGAGCAGGGGGAAATAATTCACCCCTCCACTTT. V and J are TRBV28 and TRBJ1-6; TRBD1 matches 7 bases. V shed 6 bases, J shed 5 bases, and the junction held 4 bases outside the gene matches. Germline CDR1 is MDHEN and CDR2 is SYDVKM. This CDR3 comprises 14 residues.

This chain uses TRBV11-2 with TRBJ2-1, with 12 positions matching TRBD2. CDR3 length: 16 residues. Germline V gives CDR1 SGHAT, CDR2 FQNNGV. V gave up 2 bases and J gave up 7 bases; unmatched junction bases: 6. CDR3 residues: CASSLTLAGGVNEQFF. In DNA, the CDR3 is TGTGCCAGCAGCTTAACGCTAGCGGGAGGGGTGAATGAGCAGTTCTTC.

This clone was seen a single time. This chain joins TRBV5-6 and TRBJ1-1; 10 bases align to TRBD1. J was trimmed by 1 base and V by 6 bases; bases with no gene match: 3. There are 14 residues in the CDR3. The germline V gene encodes CDR1 SGHDT and CDR2 YYEEEE. In nucleotides, the CDR3 is TGTGCCAGCAAGACAGGGGGCCGGAACACTGAAGCTTTCTTT. Protein product: CASKTGGRNTEAFF.